The sequence of this TCR beta chain was determined in a study of blood T cell repertoires in COVID-19. Study in general: The cDNA or gDNA used as material had been derived from T cells, B-cell-depleted T cells, or PBMCs.

V dropped 2 bases and J dropped 6; count of bases not matched to a gene: 10. This CDR3 has 16 residues. The germline gives CDR1 SNHLY, CDR2 FYNNEI. In the authors' methods: Amplification of reference gene primers provided the estimated nucleated cell counts. The repertoire was sequenced with immunoSEQ multiplex PCR; TCRdb's copy has only in-frame clones and lacks some. The V and J calls and clone size come from that table; D and trimming were worked out from the DNA. The table records 400,000 to 450,000 clones, 90% of them present only once. The chain links TRBV2 to TRBJ1-5, with TRBD1 identical over 7 bases. The material sequenced was PBMCs or T cells enriched from blood (not recorded which). This TCR derives from a man aged 18 to 30 who had recovered from COVID-19. CDR3 sequence (DNA): TGTGCCAGCAGTGAAAAGCGGACAGGCCGGGGTCAGCCCCAGCATTTT. Translation: CASSEKRTGRGQPQHF.